The rows below give T cell receptor beta chains drawn from one sample of a study of T cell responses to AZD1222 COVID-19 vaccine. Profiled with immunoSEQ multiplex PCR; TCRdb holds only in-frame clones, not every one. The sample shows 130,000 or so clones, 65% to 90% of them seen only once. Material: peripheral blood, obtained on day 0 of AZD1222 vaccination. The receptors come from an adult in good health. Each CDR3 is given without its conserved first and last residue.

v_call cdr3_aa
TRBV27 ASSLQFTDTQY
TRBV18 ASSPPGGTGDNEQF
TRBV6-4 ASSDSRGGYNEQF
TRBV9 ASSVGQGLYEQY
TRBV2 ASSPSSSYNEQF
TRBV7-8 ASSLVSGPYEQY
TRBV5-1 ASSLGQGKTEAF
TRBV7-9 ASSSDGDQPQH
TRBV11-3 ASSSQGQGRWNEQF
TRBV18 ASSPKDRGANYGYT
TRBV3-1/TRBV3-2 ASSQGAQGAYSPLH
TRBV10-3 ATGGWGTPGDTQY
TRBV7-8 ASSPGRSSTEAF
TRBV2 ASSIRDTHGYT
TRBV18 ASSPWEQNTEAF
TRBV4-1 ASSWDRGEKLF
TRBV7-9 ASSLGRDYGYT